These 24 T cell receptor beta chains were sequenced from one sample in a study of blood T cell repertoires in COVID-19. TCRdb keeps only in-frame clones here, not all; method: immunoSEQ multiplex PCR. The table lists about 180,000 clones, more than 70% of them singletons, with over 15% in the top ten. The source material was peripheral blood. The receptors stem from a person between 65 and 79 years old with COVID-19, enrolled during active disease.

The chain combines TRBV6-5 with TRBJ1-1, with D unresolved. The CDR3 extends over 13 amino acids. With 7 bases removed from V and 5 bases from J, the gap between germline ends came to 14 bases. Germline V CDR1 and CDR2: MNHEY, SVGAGI. In DNA form, the CDR3 reads TGTGCCAGCACTCAAACCGGGGTAACTGAAGCTTTCTTT. As protein: CASTQTGVTEAFF.

The chain is built from TRBV6-5 and TRBJ1-3; D gene ambiguous. Germline lookup yields CDR1 MNHEY and CDR2 SVGAGI. The CDR3 sequence is 15 residues long. V dropped 6 bases and J dropped 0 bases, with 12 bases sitting between them. CDR3 nucleotides: TGTGCCAGCAGCCCGCAGGTTAACTCTGGAAACACCATATATTTT. Translating it yields CASSPQVNSGNTIYF.

The chain has TRBV18 and TRBJ2-7; 10 bases match TRBD1. This CDR3 has 14 residues. V shed 6 bases, J shed 2 bases, and the junction held 4 bases outside the gene matches. CDR1 and CDR2 from the germline V gene are KGHSH and LQKENI. The CDR3 region has the DNA TGTGCCAGCTCGGGTGGACAGGGGGCCTACGAGCAGTACTTC. Translation: CASSGGQGAYEQYF.

The chain couples TRBV2 to TRBJ2-5, with TRBD2 matching 13 bases. The CDR3 sequence is 17 residues long. J was trimmed by 2 bases and V by 5 bases; bases with no gene match: 8. Looked up from germline, CDR1 is SNHLY and CDR2 is FYNNEI. For the CDR3, the DNA is TGTGCCAGCAGTCCTCGATTGGGACTAGCGGGGCAAGAGACCCAGTACTTC. Translating gives CASSPRLGLAGQETQYF. The entire variable domain, with the rest obtained from reference TRBV2 and TRBJ2-5, is as follows: EPEVTQTPSHQVTQMGQEVILRCVPISNHLYFYWYRQILGQKVEFLVSFYNNEISEKSEIFDDQFSVERPDGSNFTLKIRSTKLEDSAMYFCASSPRLGLAGQETQYFGPGTRLLVL.

The chain recombines TRBV15 with TRBJ2-7; TRBD1 might be the D (6 bases). Looked up from germline, CDR1 is LNHNV and CDR2 is YYDKDF (reference sequence). The CDR3 runs to 15 residues. Trimming cost V 1 base and J 1 base, with 11 bases left between them. The CDR3 DNA reads TGTGCCACCAGCAGAGGGACAGTTCGTTCCTACGAGCAGTACTTC. Translation: CATSRGTVRSYEQYF. Full variable domain (missing parts from reference TRBV15 and TRBJ2-7): DAMVIQNPRYQVTQFGKPVTLSCSQTLNHNVMYWYQQKSSQAPKLLFHYYDKDFNNEADTPDNFQSRRPNTSFCFLDIRSPGLGDTAMYLCATSRGTVRSYEQYFGPGTRLTVT.

V usage is TRBV12-3 or TRBV12-4 and J usage is TRBJ1-2; D is ambiguous. The V gene lost 7 bases and the J gene lost 0 bases, with 9 bases spanning the gap. The CDR3 runs 13 residues. CDR3 DNA sequence: TGTGCCAGCACGTACGAGGCTAACTATGGCTACACCTTC. This encodes CASTYEANYGYTF.

This CDR3 is CASSKKGGSEPQHF. The CDR3, as DNA: TGTGCCAGTAGCAAAAAAGGGGGTTCTGAGCCCCAGCATTTT. This chain uses TRBV19 with TRBJ1-5, with a possible D match to TRBD1 (6 bases). Germline CDR1 LNHDA, CDR2 SQIVND (reference sequence). Between the trimmed V and J ends, which lost 6 bases and 8 bases, there was a span of 17 bases. The CDR3 runs 14 residues.

Regarding this clone: This same CDR3 is encoded by further DNA sequences in the sample. The rearrangement uses TRBV19 and TRBJ1-5; 7 bases match TRBD1. The V gene's germline CDR1 is LNHDA and CDR2 SQIVND (reference sequence). J gave up 7 bases and V 10 bases, and 7 bases lay outside the gene matches. CDR3 length: 12 residues. Here the CDR3 reads CATRTGRQPQHF. The DNA of the CDR3 is TGTGCCACCAGGACAGGAAGACAGCCCCAGCATTTT. Looking up the rest from reference TRBV19 and TRBJ1-5 gives the full variable domain: DGGITQSPKYLFRKEGQNVTLSCEQNLNHDAMYWYRQDPGQGLRLIYYSQIVNDFQKGDIAEGYSVSREKKESFPLTVTSAQKNPTAFYLCATRTGRQPQHFGDGTRLSIL.

In its sample, this clone was seen once. The V gene is TRBV5-4, the J gene TRBJ1-1; a possible D gene is TRBD1 (5 bases). V lost 1 base, J lost 6 bases, and 10 bases lay in between. There are 13 residues in the CDR3. The V gene's germline CDR1 is SGHNT and CDR2 YYREEE (reference sequence). This chain's CDR3 is CASSLPQGAEAFF. The CDR3 nucleotides read TGTGCCAGCAGCTTGCCTCAGGGTGCTGAAGCTTTCTTT.

This rearrangement joins TRBV28 to TRBJ2-5; a possible D gene is TRBD1 (5 bases). The CDR3 covers 14 residues. V dropped 5 bases and J dropped 5 bases, with 15 bases sitting between them. CDR1 is MDHEN, CDR2 SYDVKM, per germline. The CDR3 here is CASSTTRAWETQYF. Written as DNA, the CDR3 is TGTGCCAGCAGTACGACCAGGGCGTGGGAGACCCAGTACTTC.

This chain joins TRBV30 and TRBJ2-2; weak D call: TRBD1 (6 bases). Germline values: CDR1 GTSNPN, CDR2 SVGIG (reference sequence). This CDR3 is built from 13 residues. Trimming took 5 bases from V and 1 from J, leaving 8 bases between them. The CDR3 nucleotides are TGTGCCTGGGAGGGACAGAACACCGGGGAGCTGTTTTTT. It translates to CAWEGQNTGELFF.

The V gene is TRBV2, the J gene TRBJ2-3, with 10 bases that match TRBD2. Losses at the gene ends were 8 bases for V and 2 bases for J; bases not matched to a gene: 4. The CDR3 has 14 amino acids. CDR1 SNHLY and CDR2 FYNNEI come from the germline V gene. CDR3 region: CASPSGGATDTQYF. CDR3 bases: TGTGCCAGCCCTAGCGGGGGCGCCACAGATACGCAGTATTTT.

The chain employs TRBV6-2 or TRBV6-3 and TRBJ2-5; 7 positions match TRBD1. V lost 0 bases to trimming and J lost 4 bases; unmatched junction nucleotides: 14. CDR1 and CDR2 from the germline V gene are MNHEY and SVGEGT. The CDR3 has 18 amino acids. The CDR3, as DNA: TGTGCCAGCAGTTACTCGAAAGAAGACAGGGTACCCCTAGAGACCCAGTACTTC. Encoded protein: CASSYSKEDRVPLETQYF.

V usage is TRBV7-2 and J usage is TRBJ1-3; no clear D. The CDR3 consists of 17 residues. V was clipped by 2 bases and J by 0 bases, with 14 bases between them. Per the germline V gene, CDR1 is SGHTA and CDR2 is FQGNSA. Here the CDR3 DNA reads TGTGCCAGCAGCTTAAGTGGCGCAGGAAGCTCTGGAAACACCATATATTTT. Translation: CASSLSGAGSSGNTIYF. The full variable domain, with the rest looked up from reference TRBV7-2 and TRBJ1-3, is GAGVSQSPSNKVTEKGKDVELRCDPISGHTALYWYRQSLGQGLEFLIYFQGNSAPDKSGLPSDRFSAERTGGSVSTLTIQRTQQEDSAVYLCASSLSGAGSSGNTIYFGEGSWLTVV.

This chain joins TRBV6-1 and TRBJ2-1; 8 bases are a match to TRBD2. The CDR3 covers 14 residues. Germline CDR1 reads MNHNS; CDR2 reads SASEGT. With 3 bases clipped from V and 6 bases from J, the junction kept 4 bases outside the gene matches. In DNA, the CDR3 is TGTGCCAGCAGTGATTGGCGGGGGGCCAATGAGCAGTTCTTC. Translated, it gives CASSDWRGANEQFF.

J is TRBJ1-2 and V is TRBV30; D gene ambiguous. Germline values: CDR1 GTSNPN, CDR2 SVGIG (reference sequence). CDR3 length equals 13 residues. Between the trimmed V and J ends, which lost 1 base and 8 bases, there was a span of 14 bases. CDR3 nucleotide sequence: TGTGCCTGGAGTGCTCAAGGGTCGGGGGGCTACACCTTC. Protein sequence: CAWSAQGSGGYTF.

V and J are TRBV5-6 and TRBJ2-1; perhaps TRBD1 as D (7 bases). Germline CDR1 SGHDT, CDR2 YYEEEE. The CDR3 runs to 14 residues. Trimming took 6 bases from V and 2 from J, leaving 12 bases between them. CDR3 DNA: TGTGCCAGCATACCAGGGGGGACCTACAATGAGCAGTTCTTC. This sequence encodes CASIPGGTYNEQFF.

This sequence joins TRBV11-2 and TRBJ1-1; D call uncertain. The CDR3 has 14 amino acids. Germline CDR1 and CDR2: SGHAT and FQNNGV. V was cut by 5 bases and J by 6 bases, with 16 bases left in between. CDR3 sequence reads: CASSPPAGSPEAFF. In DNA form, the CDR3 reads TGTGCCAGCAGCCCCCCCGCGGGTTCCCCTGAAGCTTTCTTT.

The V call is TRBV28, the J call TRBJ2-1, with D maybe TRBD2 (6 bases). V lost 6 bases and J lost 4, with 16 bases in between. The CDR3 runs 15 residues. Germline CDR1 and CDR2: MDHEN and SYDVKM. The CDR3 DNA reads as TGTGCCAGCAGCCAGGGCGGGGAGAATTACAATGAGCAGTTCTTC. Protein sequence: CASSQGGENYNEQFF. Supplemented by reference TRBV28 and TRBJ2-1, the full variable domain reads DVKVTQSSRYLVKRTGEKVFLECVQDMDHENMFWYRQDPGLGLRLIYFSYDVKMKEKGDIPEGYSVSREKKERFSLILESASTNQTSMYLCASSQGGENYNEQFFGPGTRLTVL.

This clone appeared a single time. The V and J genes are TRBV6-5 and TRBJ2-3, with a possible D match to TRBD1 (5 bases). The ends were cut back, 0 bases at V and 4 bases at J, with 11 bases in the middle. The CDR3 runs 15 residues. The V gene's germline CDR1 is MNHEY and CDR2 SVGAGI. CDR3 protein: CASSYSDSGPDTQYF. CDR3 bases: TGTGCCAGCAGTTACTCCGACAGTGGGCCAGATACGCAGTATTTT.

This clone was counted a single time. V is TRBV6-6 and J is TRBJ1-1; TRBD1 agrees at 7 bases. V gave up 5 bases and J gave up 7 bases; unmatched junction bases: 10. The CDR3 has 14 residues. In germline, CDR1 is MNHNY, CDR2 SVGAGI (reference sequence). Here the CDR3 reads CASSPPIRDSEAFF. CDR3 coding DNA: TGTGCCAGCAGTCCCCCGATTAGGGACAGTGAAGCTTTCTTT.

V and J are TRBV1 and TRBJ2-1; the table's D call, TRBD1, has no DNA check behind it. TRBV1 is deemed a pseudogene. CDR3 size: 13 residues. CDR3 coding DNA: TGCACCAGTCCTAAGGGGCTTGGGAATGAGCAGTTCTTC. This sequence encodes CTSPKGLGNEQFF.

The V call is TRBV20-1, the J call TRBJ2-7; a weak D match, TRBD2 (5 bases). Germline CDR1 and CDR2: DFQATT and SNEGSKA (reference sequence). V lost 6 bases to trimming and J lost 2 bases, with 8 bases between them. The CDR3 runs to 11 residues. CDR3 sequence reads: CSALGTYEQYF. CDR3 DNA: TGCAGTGCGCTCGGGACCTACGAGCAGTACTTC.

This chain joins TRBV5-1 and TRBJ1-1; 7 bases line up with TRBD1. In germline, CDR1 is SGHRS, CDR2 YFSETQ. V shed 4 bases, J shed 1 base, and the junction held 7 bases outside the gene matches. The CDR3 totals 15 residues. The CDR3 bases are TGCGCCAGCAGCCAGACAGGGACCCCGAACACTGAAGCTTTCTTT. This encodes CASSQTGTPNTEAFF.